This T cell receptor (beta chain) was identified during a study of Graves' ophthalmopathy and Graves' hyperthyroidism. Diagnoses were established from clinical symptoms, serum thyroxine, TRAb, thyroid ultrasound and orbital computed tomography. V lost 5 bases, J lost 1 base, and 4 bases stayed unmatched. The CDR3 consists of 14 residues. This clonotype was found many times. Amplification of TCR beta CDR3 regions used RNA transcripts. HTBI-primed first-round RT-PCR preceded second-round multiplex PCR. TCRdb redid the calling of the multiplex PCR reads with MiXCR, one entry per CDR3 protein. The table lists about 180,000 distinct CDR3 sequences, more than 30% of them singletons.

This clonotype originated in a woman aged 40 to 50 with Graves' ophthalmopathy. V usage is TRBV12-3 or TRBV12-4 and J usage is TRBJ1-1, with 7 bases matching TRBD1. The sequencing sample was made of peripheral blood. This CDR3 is CASSPGGENTEAFF. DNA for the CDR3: TGTGCCAGCAGTCCAGGGGGGGAGAACACTGAAGCTTTCTTT.